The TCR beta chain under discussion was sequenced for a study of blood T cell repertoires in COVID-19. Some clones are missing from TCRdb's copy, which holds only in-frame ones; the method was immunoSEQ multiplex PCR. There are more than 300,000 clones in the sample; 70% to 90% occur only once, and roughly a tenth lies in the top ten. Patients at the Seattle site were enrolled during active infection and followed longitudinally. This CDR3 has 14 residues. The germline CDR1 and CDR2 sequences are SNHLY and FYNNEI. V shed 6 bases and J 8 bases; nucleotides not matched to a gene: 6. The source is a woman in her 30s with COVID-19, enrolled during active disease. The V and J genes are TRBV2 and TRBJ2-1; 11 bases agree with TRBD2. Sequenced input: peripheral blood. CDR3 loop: CASRVSSGRHEQFF. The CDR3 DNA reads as TGTGCCAGCAGGGTGTCTAGCGGGAGGCATGAGCAGTTCTTC.